This is a list of T cell receptor beta chains from one sample in a study of somatic mutations in cytotoxic T cells in rheumatoid arthritis. Only in-frame clones appear in the TCRdb table, and some are missing; sequencing was by immunoSEQ multiplex PCR. The table records tens of thousands of clones, 86% of them present only once. The material sequenced was CD8+ T cells sorted from blood. These receptors all stem from a woman between 45 and 65 years old in good health. Both conserved end residues are part of each CDR3.

TRBV6-1	CASSEFRGGPGEQFF
TRBV9	CASSRGQGDQETQYF
TRBV27	CTLGGDSPLHF
TRBV28	CASSSARGDDKNIQYF
TRBV4-3	CASSQDSGLNYGYTF
TRBV27	CASSLNTGELFF
TRBV10-2	CASSVGWTGDVNEQFF
TRBV6-1	CATHRRVNSPLHF
TRBV29-1	CSGAGTGNYQETQYF
TRBV4-3	CASSQERKIAGVRRTDTQYF
TRBV6-5	CASSYSAGGPDTQYF
TRBV4-1	CASSQGGARSSLNYGYTF
TRBV25-1	CASSPDTSGRDLTQYF
TRBV11-1	CASRYSVTGDNEQFF
TRBV7-2	CASSLDSLYQETQYF
TRBV4-1	CASSQVGGPGHVIYNEQFF
TRBV9	CAGSERSYTGELFF
TRBV21-1	CASSAPGTPTVNEQFF
TRBV7-8	CASSLEDSWNEKLFF
TRBV7-6	CASSLGDRGSSDYGYTF
TRBV7-9	CASSLGQGGNYGYTF
TRBV4-3	CASSTITGENYGYTF
TRBV14	CASSPDSYNEQFF
TRBV7-9	CASTNQEGGSNSPLHF
TRBV28	CASSSRTEGSYGYTF
TRBV4-1	CASSQTGVGELFF
TRBV2	CASSVGQGTIRGTGELFF
TRBV10-3	CAIGGLLYEQYF
TRBV2	CASRSPTSGYLETQYF
TRBV7-8	CASTIGPAGAGEQFF
TRBV10-1	CASSERADNSGGSPLHF
TRBV15	CATSVTSGVNTGELFF
TRBV7-9	CASSVGLAGAGELFF
TRBV30	CAWSVLPPMAGQGQQPQHF
TRBV28	CASIPYGPGQNYGYTF
TRBV2	CASSEFDSMSNQPQHF
TRBV4-3	CASSQDLGYEQYF
TRBV5-4	CASSLGPGYTF
TRBV6-5	CASSLGQTNTEAFF
TRBV5-5	CASSPQGVGNYGYTF
TRBV27	CASSLAPQMLNNEQFF